This T cell receptor beta chain was sequenced for a study of T cell changes during pregnancy in multiple sclerosis. Trimming removed 3 bases from V and 7 bases from J; junction bases left unmatched: 4. CDR1 SQVTM and CDR2 ANQGSEA come from the germline V gene. The CDR3 consists of 13 residues. The table came from immunoSEQ multiplex PCR; TCRdb's copy has only in-frame clones and leaves some out. The sample comprises approximately 71,000 clones, about 92% of which are singletons, and 0.95% to 1.5% rests with the top ten. This receptor was taken from a female donor with multiple sclerosis, enrolled in a pregnancy study. Sequencing used peripheral blood, obtained in the third trimester of pregnancy. The chain is built from TRBV29-1 and TRBJ1-2; 11 nucleotides match TRBD1. The chain's CDR3 is CSVDGQGAGGYTF. In DNA form, the CDR3 reads TGCAGCGTTGATGGACAGGGGGCAGGTGGCTACACCTTC. Filled out from reference TRBV29-1 and TRBJ1-2, the complete variable domain reads SAVISQKPSRDICQRGTSLTIQCQVDSQVTMMFWYRQQPGQSLTLIATANQGSEATYESGFVIDKFPISRPNLTFSTLTVSNMSPEDSSIYLCSVDGQGAGGYTFGSGTRLTVV.